This T cell receptor beta chain came from a study of blood T cell repertoires in COVID-19 (dated by TCRdb to between 2020 and 2021). Background on the whole study: The collaborator samples originated in the United States, Italy and Spain and spanned the acute and convalescent phases of COVID-19. Samples came from the ongoing ImmuneRACE study (first 160 participants) plus 1,254 subjects from 6 global collaborators. Deeply sampled blood TCRbeta repertoires from subjects exposed to, actively infected with, or recovered from COVID-19 were included in the dataset. Where available, HLA class I and class II types were obtained from metadata supplied by the sample provider rather than from assay-based typing. Sample metadata almost always included a de-identified subject ID, COVID-19 status, age in years and sex. The prospective study material was composed of cDNA or gDNA derived from T cells, B-cell-depleted T cells, or PBMCs. The repertoires were released in a freely available public database meant as a resource for research on the immune response to SARS-CoV-2.

After removal of 5 bases from V and 4 bases from J, the junction retains 7 bases not matched to a gene. Counted from cysteine to phenylalanine, this CDR3 has 15 amino acids. Only the CDR3 DNA stays, 45 bases, in frame from base 1. The CDR1 and CDR2 encoded by the germline V gene are SGHAT and FQNNGV. Enrolling through a virtual design, the prospective study's participants ranged in age from roughly 18 to 90 years and lived across roughly 24 United States geographic areas. To assign participants to cohorts, the prospective study relied on clinical history that participants themselves reported in a screening survey and a study questionnaire. Recovered participants in ImmuneRACE Cohort 3 were defined as having two consecutive negative NP/OP PCR tests, clearance from a healthcare professional, or resolution of symptoms. In the prospective study, whole blood, serum and a nasopharyngeal or oropharyngeal swab were collected from each participant by mobile phlebotomists. Additional blood draws and questionnaires over a roughly two-month period could optionally be provided by prospective study participants. Blood samples from the prospective study were shipped frozen or at room temperature prior to DNA extraction.

The immunoSEQ Assay, a bias-controlled multiplex PCR, was used to amplify TCRbeta CDR3 regions from genomic DNA. Regarding the original processing steps: The number of nucleated cells in each sample was estimated by amplification of reference gene primers within the assay. To quantify the absolute abundance of each unique TCRbeta CDR3 rearrangement, sequence reads were collapsed and filtered. For each sample, productive Simpson clonality was calculated as the square root of Simpson's diversity index over productive rearrangements. The table comes from immuneACCESS by way of TCRdb, which keeps in-frame sequences with V and J called. Part of the clones is missing from these tables; in studies checked, under half for an unresolved V gene and the rest for unknown reasons. Clone size and V and J calls were adopted from that table, with D and trimming inferred from the DNA. This sample is represented by almost 250,000 clones; around 86% of them were singletons. The ten most abundant clones make up 1.5% to 2% of the sample.

On the study overall, not on this receptor specifically: How much clinical and demographic metadata was included differed by source and by participant, and the metadata was provided uncurated.

Of note for this clone: No cognate antigen has been identified for it. No base quality values were provided; no much bigger clone lies one nucleotide off.

The chain couples TRBV11-2 to TRBJ2-1; TRBD1 lines up with 8 middle nucleotides. This receptor was obtained from a woman aged 45-65 years who had recovered from COVID-19. Source material: PBMCs or T cells enriched from blood (not recorded which). The DNA sequence is TGTGCCAGCAGCCTACGACAGGGGCTATACAATGAGCAGTTCTTC. It translates as CASSLRQGLYNEQFF. The reference TRBV11-2 and TRBJ2-1 proteins fill in what lies around the CDR3, so the full variable domain reads EAGVAQSPRYKIIEKRQSVAFWCNPISGHATLYWYQQILGQGPKLLIQFQNNGVVDDSQLPKDRFSAERLKGVDSTLKIQPAKLEDSAVYLCASSLRQGLYNEQFFGPGTRLTVL.